The source of this T cell receptor (beta chain) is a study of blood T cell repertoires in COVID-19. Method: immunoSEQ multiplex PCR; TCRdb's copy keeps in-frame clones and lacks some. The sample contains around 380,000 clones, over 65% of which appear only once. This CDR3 is 14 amino acids long. CDR1 is SNHLY and CDR2 is FYNNEI in the germline V gene. Unmatched junction bases numbered 3, after V lost 0 bases and J lost 5 bases. The V gene is TRBV2, the J gene TRBJ2-7, with 8 bases fitting TRBD1. The TCR originated in a human donor with acute or convalescent COVID-19. The donor label of this sample is uncertain. Sample: peripheral blood. The CDR3 here is CASSEARTGNEQYF. In nucleotides, the CDR3 is TGTGCCAGCAGTGAAGCTCGGACAGGGAACGAGCAGTACTTC.